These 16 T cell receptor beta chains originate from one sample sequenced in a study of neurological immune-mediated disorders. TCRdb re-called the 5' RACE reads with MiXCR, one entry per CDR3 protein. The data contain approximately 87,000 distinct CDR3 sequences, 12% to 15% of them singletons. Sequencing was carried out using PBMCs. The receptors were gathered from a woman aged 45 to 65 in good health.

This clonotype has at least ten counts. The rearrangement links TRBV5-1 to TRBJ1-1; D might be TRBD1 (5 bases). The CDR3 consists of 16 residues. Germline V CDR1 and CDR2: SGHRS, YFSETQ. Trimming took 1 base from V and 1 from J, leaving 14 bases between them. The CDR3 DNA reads TGCGCCAGCAGCTTGCCAGGGACCAGTGGGAACACTGAAGCTTTCTTT. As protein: CASSLPGTSGNTEAFF.

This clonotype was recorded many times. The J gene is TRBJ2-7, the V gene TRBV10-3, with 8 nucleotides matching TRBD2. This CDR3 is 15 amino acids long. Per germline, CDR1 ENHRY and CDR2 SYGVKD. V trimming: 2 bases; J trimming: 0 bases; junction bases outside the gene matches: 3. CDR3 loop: CAISELLAVSYEQYF. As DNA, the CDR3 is TGTGCCATCAGTGAGCTACTAGCGGTCTCCTACGAGCAGTACTTC.

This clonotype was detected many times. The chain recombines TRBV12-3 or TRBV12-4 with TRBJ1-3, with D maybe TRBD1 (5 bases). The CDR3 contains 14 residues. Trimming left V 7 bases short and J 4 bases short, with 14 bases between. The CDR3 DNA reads TGTGCCAGCACCGCAACGGGGCCAGGAAACACCATATATTTT. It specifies CASTATGPGNTIYF.

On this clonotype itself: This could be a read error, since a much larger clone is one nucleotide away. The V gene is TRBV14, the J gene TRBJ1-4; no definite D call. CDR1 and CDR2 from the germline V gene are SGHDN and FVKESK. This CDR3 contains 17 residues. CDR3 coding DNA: TGTGCCAGCACCACCGGGCTTGGGAAGGACGGGAATGAAAAACTGCTTTTT. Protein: CASTTGLGKDGNEKLLF.

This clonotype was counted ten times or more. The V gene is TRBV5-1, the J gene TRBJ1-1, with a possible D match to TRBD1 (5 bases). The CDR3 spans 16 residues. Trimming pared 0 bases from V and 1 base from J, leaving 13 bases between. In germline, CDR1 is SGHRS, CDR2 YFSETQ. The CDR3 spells CASSLGQGAPNTEAFF. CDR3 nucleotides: TGCGCCAGCAGCTTGGGTCAAGGGGCCCCGAACACTGAAGCTTTCTTT.

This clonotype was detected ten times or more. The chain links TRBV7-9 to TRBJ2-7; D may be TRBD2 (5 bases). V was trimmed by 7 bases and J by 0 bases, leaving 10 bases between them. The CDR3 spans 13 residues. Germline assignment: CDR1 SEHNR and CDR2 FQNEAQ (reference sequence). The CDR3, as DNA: TGTGCCAGCATCGGGAAAACCTCCTACGAGCAGTACTTC. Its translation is CASIGKTSYEQYF.

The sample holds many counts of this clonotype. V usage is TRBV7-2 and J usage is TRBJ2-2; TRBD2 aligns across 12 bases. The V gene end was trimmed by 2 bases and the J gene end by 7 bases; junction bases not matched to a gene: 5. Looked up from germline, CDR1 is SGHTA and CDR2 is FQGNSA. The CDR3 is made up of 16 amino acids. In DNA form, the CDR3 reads TGTGCCAGCAGCTTAAGACTAGCGGGGGTTAGCGGGGAGCTGTTTTTT. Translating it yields CASSLRLAGVSGELFF.

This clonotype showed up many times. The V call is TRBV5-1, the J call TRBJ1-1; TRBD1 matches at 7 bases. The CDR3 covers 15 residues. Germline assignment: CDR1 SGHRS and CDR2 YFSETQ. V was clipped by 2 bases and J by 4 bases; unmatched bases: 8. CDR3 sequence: CASSFQQGLSTEAFF. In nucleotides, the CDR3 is TGCGCCAGCAGCTTCCAACAGGGGTTAAGCACTGAAGCTTTCTTT.

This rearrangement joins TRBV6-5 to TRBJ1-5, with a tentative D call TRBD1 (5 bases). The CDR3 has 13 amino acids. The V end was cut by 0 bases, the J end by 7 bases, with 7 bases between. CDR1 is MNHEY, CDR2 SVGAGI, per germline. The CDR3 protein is CASSYSGDQPQHF. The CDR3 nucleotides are TGTGCCAGCAGTTACTCGGGGGACCAGCCCCAGCATTTT.

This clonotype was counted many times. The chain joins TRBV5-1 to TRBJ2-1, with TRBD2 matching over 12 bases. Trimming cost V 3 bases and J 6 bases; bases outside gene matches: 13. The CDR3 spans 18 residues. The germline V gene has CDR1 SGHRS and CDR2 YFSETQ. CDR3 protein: CASSYGGLAGSVGNEQFF. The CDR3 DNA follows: TGCGCCAGCAGCTATGGAGGACTAGCGGGAAGTGTGGGCAATGAGCAGTTCTTC.

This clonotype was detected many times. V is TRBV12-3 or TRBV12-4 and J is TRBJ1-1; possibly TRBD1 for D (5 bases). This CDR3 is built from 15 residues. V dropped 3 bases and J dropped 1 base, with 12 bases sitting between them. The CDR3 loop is CASSFGAGGNTEAFF. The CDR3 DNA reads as TGTGCCAGCAGTTTTGGGGCGGGAGGGAACACTGAAGCTTTCTTT.

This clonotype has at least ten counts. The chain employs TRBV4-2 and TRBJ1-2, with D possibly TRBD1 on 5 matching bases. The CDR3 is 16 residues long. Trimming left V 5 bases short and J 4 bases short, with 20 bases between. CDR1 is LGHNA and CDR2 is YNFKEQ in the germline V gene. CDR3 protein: CASSSREPLQSYGYTF. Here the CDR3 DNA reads TGTGCCAGCAGCTCCAGGGAGCCCCTTCAGAGCTATGGCTACACCTTC.

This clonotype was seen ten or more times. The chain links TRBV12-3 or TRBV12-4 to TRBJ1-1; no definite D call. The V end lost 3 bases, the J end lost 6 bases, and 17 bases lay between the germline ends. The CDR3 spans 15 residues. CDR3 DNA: TGTGCCAGCAGTTTCCGGAGAGGTGGTAACTCTGAAGCTTTCTTT. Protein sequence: CASSFRRGGNSEAFF.

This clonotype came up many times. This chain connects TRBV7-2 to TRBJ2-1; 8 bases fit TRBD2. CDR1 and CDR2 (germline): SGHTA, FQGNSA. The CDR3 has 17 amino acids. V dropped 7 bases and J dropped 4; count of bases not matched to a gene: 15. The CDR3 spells CASTPQVGAGGYNEQFF. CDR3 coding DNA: TGTGCCAGCACCCCCCAGGTAGGTGCGGGGGGATACAATGAGCAGTTCTTC.

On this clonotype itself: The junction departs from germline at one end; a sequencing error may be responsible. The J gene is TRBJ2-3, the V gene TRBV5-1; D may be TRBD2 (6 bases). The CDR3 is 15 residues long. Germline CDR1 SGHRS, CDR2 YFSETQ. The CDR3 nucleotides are TGCGCCATCAGCTTGGAAGGGACTGGTACAGATACGCAGTATTTT. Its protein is CAISLEGTGTDTQYF.

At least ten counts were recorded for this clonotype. CDR3 nucleotide sequence: TGTGCCAGCAGGAGAACCCGGGTTTCGGCTTACAATGAGCAGTTCTTC. Its translation: CASRRTRVSAYNEQFF. The genes are TRBV7-8 and TRBJ2-1; no clear D gene. Germline lookup yields CDR1 SGHVS and CDR2 FQNEAQ. This CDR3 contains 16 residues. V dropped 6 bases and J dropped 4 bases, with 19 bases sitting between them.